This T cell receptor (beta chain) emerged from a study of control samples from healthy donors and cancer patients. From germline, CDR1 is MNHEY and CDR2 SVGAGI. The CDR3 sequence is 15 residues long. Between the trimmed V and J ends, which lost 6 bases and 0 bases, there was a span of 14 bases. The assay was immunoSEQ multiplex PCR, and TCRdb's table has in-frame clones only and misses some. Its table records approximately 190,000 clones. The V gene is TRBV6-5, the J gene TRBJ1-1, with D possibly TRBD1 on 6 matching bases. Sequencing was done on a sample of blood. The sequence was obtained from a woman aged 25 to 39 in good health. The CDR3 nucleotides read TGTGCCAGCAGAAAGGACAGATCCATGAACACTGAAGCTTTCTTT. Translated: CASRKDRSMNTEAFF.